The table lists the clone carrying this TCR beta chain with many counts. Antigen unknown. TCRalpha and TCRbeta libraries used 5'RACE with constant-segment primers and UMIs. TCRdb redid the calling of the 5' RACE reads with MiXCR, one entry per CDR3 protein. The repertoire holds 25,000 to 35,000 distinct CDR3 sequences, roughly 7.4% seen once, with 13% to 15% in the top ten. This CDR3 has 16 amino acids. V lost 5 bases to trimming and J lost 0 bases, with 14 bases between them. The data belong to a study of T-cell memory formation after mild COVID-19. Regarding the study as a whole: Several responding clones turned up in pre-infection memory, indicating that cross-reactive memory may have taken part. Clones that contracted clustered mainly in CM and EM if CD4+ and in EMRA if CD8+. Clones from the second wave (peaking day 37) had unconfirmed SARS-CoV-2 specificity.

The chain joins TRBV12-3 or TRBV12-4 to TRBJ2-1; maybe TRBD2 (6 bases). This clonotype was sampled from an adult woman who had mild COVID-19 (a few samples of this study predate the infection). Cell type and time point are not known. The sequenced sample consisted of PBMCs or a T cell subset sorted from them (not recorded which). The CDR3 region has the DNA TGTGCCAGCAGTAACATGCGGGATAGCTCCTACAATGAGCAGTTCTTC. Translation gives CASSNMRDSSYNEQFF.